The 15 T cell receptor beta chains below all came from one sample that was sequenced in a study of cytomegalovirus exposure and HLA in healthy donors. PCR was performed using 60 Vbeta and 13 Jbeta primers. This table comes from immunoSEQ multiplex PCR, and its TCRdb copy is limited to in-frame clones, with some not included. The table has 72,000 or so clones, around 69% seen once; the top ten hold about an eighth. The sequenced sample was PBMCs. The receptors were gathered from a human donor in good health.

The chain joins TRBV9 to TRBJ2-5; no reliable D call. The germline CDR1 and CDR2 sequences are SGDLS and YYNGEE. CDR3 length equals 15 residues. Trimming removed 0 bases at V and 5 bases at J, with 14 bases between. The DNA of the CDR3 is TGTGCCAGCAGCGTAGCCTCTAACGCCGGGGAGACCCAGTACTTC. It yields the protein CASSVASNAGETQYF.

V usage is TRBV11-2 and J usage is TRBJ2-7; TRBD1 might be the D (5 bases). The CDR3 contains 15 residues. Germline V gives CDR1 SGHAT, CDR2 FQNNGV. V was shortened by 3 bases and J by 1 base, with 13 bases between the two germline ends. DNA of the CDR3: TGTGCCAGCAGCTTGGCGGCAGGGCATTCCTACGAGCAGTACTTC. Translating gives CASSLAAGHSYEQYF.

The chain joins TRBV7-9 to TRBJ2-5; a weak D match, TRBD1 (7 bases). Germline CDR1 reads SEHNR; CDR2 reads FQNEAQ (reference sequence). This CDR3 spans 14 amino acids. V gave up 5 bases and J gave up 5 bases, with 15 bases separating them. The CDR3 DNA reads TGTGCCAGCAGCAGCGACAGGGAGGAGGAGACCCAGTACTTC. Translation gives CASSSDREEETQYF.

The V gene is TRBV19, the J gene TRBJ1-2; D gene unclear. CDR1 is LNHDA and CDR2 is SQIVND in the germline V gene (reference sequence). Trimming removed 3 bases from V and 3 bases from J, with 14 bases in between. CDR3 length: 15 amino acids. The CDR3, as DNA: TGTGCCAGTAGTATTGCGGCAGCCGCATACTATGGCTACACCTTC. It translates to CASSIAAAAYYGYTF.

Notes on this clone: Other DNA variants within this sample encode the same CDR3. V and J are TRBV13 and TRBJ1-1; D gene uncertain. This CDR3 is built from 13 residues. V was clipped by 3 bases and J by 1 base, with 6 bases between them. From germline, CDR1 is PRHDT and CDR2 FYEKMQ (reference sequence). CDR3 DNA: TGTGCCAGCAGCTTGCGCGGGAACACTGAAGCTTTCTTT. It codes for CASSLRGNTEAFF.

The chain uses TRBV9 and TRBJ2-1; D is undetermined. The germline V and J ends were trimmed by 0 bases and 0 bases, with 10 bases remaining between them. The CDR3 is 16 residues long. The germline CDR1 and CDR2 sequences are SGDLS and YYNGEE. The chain's CDR3 is CASSVENSRSYNEQFF. The DNA for the CDR3 is TGTGCCAGCAGCGTAGAAAATTCGCGCTCCTACAATGAGCAGTTCTTC.

The chain links TRBV6-1 to TRBJ2-2, with TRBD2 matching over 12 bases. V was clipped by 5 bases and J by 3 bases; unmatched bases: 1. The CDR3 covers 15 residues. Germline V gene lookup returns CDR1 MNHNS and CDR2 SASEGT. CDR3: CASSRLAGDTGELFF. Written as DNA, the CDR3 is TGTGCCAGCAGTAGACTAGCGGGAGACACCGGGGAGCTGTTTTTT.

The chain joins TRBV9 to TRBJ2-5, with 7 nucleotides matching TRBD2. V trimming: 2 bases; J trimming: 5 bases; junction bases outside the gene matches: 6. The CDR3 runs to 14 residues. Germline CDR1 reads SGDLS; CDR2 reads YYNGEE. CDR3 amino acids: CASSVSPAGETQYF. For the CDR3, the DNA is TGTGCCAGCAGCGTCTCCCCAGCGGGGGAGACCCAGTACTTC.

V gene TRBV7-8 combines with J gene TRBJ1-1; D not certain. Deletions cut 1 base from V and 1 base from J, with 7 bases between. Per the germline V gene, CDR1 is SGHVS and CDR2 is FQNEAQ. The CDR3 contains 14 residues. The CDR3 bases are TGTGCCAGCAGCTTAGAGCGACGGAACACTGAAGCTTTCTTT. Translating it yields CASSLERRNTEAFF. Drawing the rest from reference TRBV7-8 and TRBJ1-1, the complete variable domain is GAGVSQSPRYKVAKRGQDVALRCDPISGHVSLFWYQQALGQGPEFLTYFQNEAQLDKSGLPSDRFFAERPEGSVSTLKIQRTQQEDSAVYLCASSLERRNTEAFFGQGTRLTVV.

This chain joins TRBV5-1 and TRBJ2-1; D is ambiguous. Trimming removed 0 bases at V and 2 bases at J, with 6 bases between. The CDR3 spans 14 residues. Germline CDR1 and CDR2: SGHRS and YFSETQ. CDR3 in amino acids: CASSLGRPYNEQFF. For the CDR3, the DNA is TGCGCCAGCAGCTTGGGCAGGCCCTACAATGAGCAGTTCTTC.

This sequence joins TRBV19 and TRBJ1-1, with 7 bases aligning to TRBD1. The junction had 4 bases not matched to a gene; V was cut back by 8 bases and J by 4 bases. The germline gives CDR1 LNHDA, CDR2 SQIVND (reference sequence). This CDR3 comprises 12 residues. The CDR3 loop reads CASRQGGTEAFF. The CDR3, as DNA: TGTGCCAGTCGACAGGGAGGCACTGAAGCTTTCTTT.

This clone was recorded a few times. The CDR3 coding sequence is TGTGCCAGCAAAGACGCGGCTCGAGGGTTGGGGAGAAACATTCAGTACTTC. Its translation is CASKDAARGLGRNIQYF. This rearrangement joins TRBV27 to TRBJ2-4, with D possibly being TRBD2 (5 bases). From germline, CDR1 is MNHEY and CDR2 SMNVEV (reference sequence). The CDR3 spans 17 residues. V was shortened by 7 bases and J by 6 bases, with 25 bases between the two germline ends.

The chain has TRBV2 and TRBJ2-5, with D maybe TRBD2 (6 bases). Germline CDR1 reads SNHLY; CDR2 reads FYNNEI. V shed 0 bases and J shed 5 bases, with 19 bases lying between them. CDR3 length: 17 residues. The CDR3 is CASSEARGTAGWETQYF. The CDR3 nucleotides read TGTGCCAGCAGTGAAGCCCGGGGGACCGCAGGGTGGGAGACCCAGTACTTC.

The sample holds one count of this clone. The V call is TRBV5-6, the J call TRBJ1-2, with a possible D match to TRBD1 (6 bases). This CDR3 has 14 residues. Trimming shortened V by 0 bases and J by 6 bases, and 12 bases separated the two germline ends. Germline assignment: CDR1 SGHDT and CDR2 YYEEEE. Written as DNA, the CDR3 is TGTGCCAGCAGCTTGGTCTCGGGGGGCGATGGCTACACCTTC. The encoded protein is CASSLVSGGDGYTF.

The chain joins TRBV19 to TRBJ2-7; 8 nucleotides align to TRBD1. The CDR3 has 14 residues. Germline-derived CDR1 and CDR2 are LNHDA and SQIVND (reference sequence). Germline trimming cut 3 bases from V and 7 bases from J; bases unmatched to any gene: 8. The CDR3 region has the DNA TGTGCCAGTAGTATCTTGCAGGGGGCGGGGGAGCAGTACTTC. This codes for CASSILQGAGEQYF.